This T cell receptor (beta chain) stems from a study of OX40 agonist ivuxolimab in advanced cancers. Study as a whole: Prior anti-PD-1, anti-PD-L1 or anti-CTLA-4 therapy did not bar entry, and about 38% had some. Partial responses were achieved by three patients: one hepatocellular carcinoma, two cutaneous melanoma.

The study's findings and limits: Among patients with partial responses at 0.1-3.0 mg/kg, clonal expansion was among the lowest. Antigen specificity of clonally expanded peripheral T cells was not established.

Germline CDR1 is MNHEY and CDR2 is SMNVEV (reference sequence). V was cut by 6 bases and J by 8 bases, with 16 bases left in between. The CDR3 runs to 13 residues. As regards this clone: The antigen is undetermined.

TCRdb's copy holds only in-frame clones and misses some; the assay was immunoSEQ multiplex PCR. The data contain fewer than 25,000 clones, approximately 86% of them singletons. Sequencing was performed on CD4+ or CD8+ T cells sorted from blood, taken in a trial of the OX40 agonist ivuxolimab. The TCR sequence derives from an adult with an advanced solid tumor such as melanoma, head and neck, liver or kidney cancer. The V gene is TRBV27, the J gene TRBJ1-1; the D gene is possibly TRBD1 (5 bases). CDR3 sequence reads: CASRSPRVKEAFF. The CDR3 DNA is TGTGCCAGCAGAAGCCCCAGGGTTAAGGAAGCTTTCTTT.